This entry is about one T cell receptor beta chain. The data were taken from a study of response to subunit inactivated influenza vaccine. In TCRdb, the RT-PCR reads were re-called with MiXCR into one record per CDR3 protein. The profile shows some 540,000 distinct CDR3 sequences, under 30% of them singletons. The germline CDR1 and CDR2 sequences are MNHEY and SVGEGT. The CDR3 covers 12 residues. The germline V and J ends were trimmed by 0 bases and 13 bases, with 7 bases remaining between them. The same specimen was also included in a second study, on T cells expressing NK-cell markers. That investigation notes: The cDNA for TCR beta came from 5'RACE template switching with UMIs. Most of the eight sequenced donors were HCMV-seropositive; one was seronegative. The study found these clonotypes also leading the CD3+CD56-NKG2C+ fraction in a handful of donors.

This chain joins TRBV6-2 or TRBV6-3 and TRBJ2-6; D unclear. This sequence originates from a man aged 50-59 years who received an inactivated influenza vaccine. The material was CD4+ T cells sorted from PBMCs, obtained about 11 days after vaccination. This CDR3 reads CASSYSAQVLTF. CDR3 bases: TGTGCCAGCAGTTACTCCGCCCAGGTCCTGACTTTC.